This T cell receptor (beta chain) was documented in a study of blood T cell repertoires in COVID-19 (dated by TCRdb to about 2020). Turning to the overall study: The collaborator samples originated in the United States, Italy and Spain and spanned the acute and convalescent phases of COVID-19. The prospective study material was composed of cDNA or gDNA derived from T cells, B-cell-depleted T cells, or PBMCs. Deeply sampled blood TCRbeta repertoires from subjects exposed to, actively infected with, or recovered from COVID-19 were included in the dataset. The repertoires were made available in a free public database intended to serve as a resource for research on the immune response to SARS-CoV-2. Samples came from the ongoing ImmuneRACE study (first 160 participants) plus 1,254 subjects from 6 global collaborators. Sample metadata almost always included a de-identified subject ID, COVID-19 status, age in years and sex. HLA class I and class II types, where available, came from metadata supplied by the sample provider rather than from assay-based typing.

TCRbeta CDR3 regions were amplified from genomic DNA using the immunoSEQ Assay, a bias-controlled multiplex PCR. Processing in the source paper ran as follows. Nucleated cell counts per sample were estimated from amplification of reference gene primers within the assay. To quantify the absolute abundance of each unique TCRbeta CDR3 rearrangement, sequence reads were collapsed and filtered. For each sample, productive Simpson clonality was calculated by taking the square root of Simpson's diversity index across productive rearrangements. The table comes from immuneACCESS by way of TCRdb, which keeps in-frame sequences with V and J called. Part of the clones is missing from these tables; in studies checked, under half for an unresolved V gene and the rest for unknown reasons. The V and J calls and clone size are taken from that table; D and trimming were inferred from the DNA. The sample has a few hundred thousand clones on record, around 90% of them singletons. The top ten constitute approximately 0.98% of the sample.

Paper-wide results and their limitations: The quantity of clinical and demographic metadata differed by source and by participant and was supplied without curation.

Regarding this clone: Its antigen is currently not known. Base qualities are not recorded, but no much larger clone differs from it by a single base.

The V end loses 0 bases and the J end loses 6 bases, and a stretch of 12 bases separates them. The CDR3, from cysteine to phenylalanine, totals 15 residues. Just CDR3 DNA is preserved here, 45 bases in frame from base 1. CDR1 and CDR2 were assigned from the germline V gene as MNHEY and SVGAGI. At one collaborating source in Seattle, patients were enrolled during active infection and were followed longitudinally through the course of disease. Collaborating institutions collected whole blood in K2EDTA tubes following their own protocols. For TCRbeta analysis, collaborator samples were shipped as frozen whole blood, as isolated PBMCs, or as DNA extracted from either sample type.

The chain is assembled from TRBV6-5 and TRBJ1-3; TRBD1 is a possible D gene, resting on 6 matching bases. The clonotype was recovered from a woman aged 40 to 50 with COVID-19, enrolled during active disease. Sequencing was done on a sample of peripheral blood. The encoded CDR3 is CASSYSAGVENTIYF. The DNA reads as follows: TGTGCCAGCAGTTACTCGGCAGGGGTGGAAAACACCATATATTTT.